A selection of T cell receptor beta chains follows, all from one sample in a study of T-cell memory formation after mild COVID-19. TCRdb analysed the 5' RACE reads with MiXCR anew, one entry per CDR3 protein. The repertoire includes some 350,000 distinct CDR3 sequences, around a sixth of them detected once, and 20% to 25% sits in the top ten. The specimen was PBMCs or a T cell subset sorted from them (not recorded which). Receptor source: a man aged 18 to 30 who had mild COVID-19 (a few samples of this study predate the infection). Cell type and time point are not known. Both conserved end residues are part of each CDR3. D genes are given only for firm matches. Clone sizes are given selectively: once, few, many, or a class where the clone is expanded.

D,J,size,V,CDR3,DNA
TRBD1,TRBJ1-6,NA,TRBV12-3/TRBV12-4,CASSFPGGRSPLHF,TGTGCCAGCAGCTTTCCAGGGGGACGATCACCCCTCCACTTT
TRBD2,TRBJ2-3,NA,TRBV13,CASSLGLGLAASDTQYF,TGTGCCAGCAGCTTAGGCCTCGGACTAGCGGCGTCAGATACGCAGTATTTT
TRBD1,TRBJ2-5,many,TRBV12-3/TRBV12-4,CASSTGQGRETQYF,TGTGCCAGCAGTACGGGACAGGGGCGGGAGACCCAGTACTTC
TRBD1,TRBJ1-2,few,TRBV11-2,CASSSLTDRPGYTF,TGTGCCAGCAGCTCGCTAACGGACAGGCCAGGCTACACCTTC
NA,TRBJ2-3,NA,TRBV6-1,CASSGLGDTQYF,TGTGCCAGCAGTGGACTTGGCGATACGCAGTATTTT
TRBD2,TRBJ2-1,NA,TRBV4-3,CASSQDGLAGGPRSYNEQFF,TGCGCCAGCAGCCAAGATGGGCTAGCGGGGGGTCCCCGCTCCTACAATGAGCAGTTCTTC
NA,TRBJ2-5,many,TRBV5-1,CASSLYLETQYF,TGCGCCAGCAGCTTATATTTGGAGACCCAGTACTTC
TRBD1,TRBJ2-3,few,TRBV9,CASSGPGGTGSTDTQYF,TGTGCCAGCAGCGGACCCGGGGGGACAGGGAGCACAGATACGCAGTATTTT
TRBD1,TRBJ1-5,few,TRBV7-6,CASSVYRGQPQHF,TGTGCCAGCAGCGTTTACAGGGGTCAGCCCCAGCATTTT
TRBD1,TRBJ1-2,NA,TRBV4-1,CASSQQGGYGYTF,TGCGCCAGCAGCCAACAGGGGGGCTATGGCTACACCTTC
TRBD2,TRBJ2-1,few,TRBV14,CASSHPPSGLYNEQFF,TGTGCCAGCAGCCACCCACCTAGCGGTCTGTACAATGAGCAGTTCTTC
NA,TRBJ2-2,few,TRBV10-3,CATLGAGPGELFF,TGTGCCACCTTGGGGGCGGGTCCCGGGGAGCTGTTTTTT
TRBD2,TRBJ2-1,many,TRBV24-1,CATSDSGTSGYNEQFF,TGTGCCACCAGTGATTCCGGGACTAGCGGATACAATGAGCAGTTCTTC
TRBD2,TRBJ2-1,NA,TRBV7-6,CASSLAGRGGIRPQFF,TGTGCCAGCAGCTTAGCCGGGCGGGGGGGCATCAGACCCCAGTTCTTC
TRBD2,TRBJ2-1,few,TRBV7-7,CASSPGAGGYNEQFF,TGTGCTAGCAGCCCCGGAGCGGGGGGATACAATGAGCAGTTCTTC
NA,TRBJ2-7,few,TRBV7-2,CASSLRTESYEQYF,TGTGCCAGCAGCTTAAGGACGGAATCCTACGAGCAGTACTTC
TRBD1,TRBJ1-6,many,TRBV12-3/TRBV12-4,CASSPTGGGSPLHF,TGTGCCAGCAGTCCAACAGGGGGCGGTTCACCCCTCCACTTT
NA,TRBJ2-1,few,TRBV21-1,CASSLRCLRGSAGVEQFF,TGTGCCAGCAGCCTAAGGTGTCTCCGGGGGTCGGCGGGGGTTGAGCAGTTCTTC
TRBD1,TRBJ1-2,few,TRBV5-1,CASSPRTGYNYGYTF,TGCGCCAGCAGCCCGAGGACAGGATACAACTATGGCTACACCTTC
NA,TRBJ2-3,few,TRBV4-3,CASSQAPGVTDTQYF,TGCGCCAGCAGCCAAGCCCCGGGGGTCACAGATACGCAGTATTTT
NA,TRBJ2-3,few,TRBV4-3,CASSQGVPGQTQYF,TGCGCCAGCAGCCAAGGGGTCCCAGGGCAAACGCAGTATTTT
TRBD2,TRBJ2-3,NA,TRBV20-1,CSARDLAGTTDTQYF,TGCAGTGCTAGAGATCTAGCGGGGACCACAGATACGCAGTATTTT
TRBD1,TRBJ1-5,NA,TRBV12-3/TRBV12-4,CASRLVAGQVNQPQHF,TGTGCCAGCAGGTTGGTAGCGGGACAGGTTAATCAGCCCCAGCATTTT
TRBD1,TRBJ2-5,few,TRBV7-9,CAGSPNRGQETQYF,TGTGCCGGCAGCCCAAACAGGGGGCAAGAGACCCAGTACTTC
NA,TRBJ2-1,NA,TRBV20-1,CSAPGGRGLFF,TGCAGTGCCCCCGGGGGGAGGGGGCTGTTCTTC
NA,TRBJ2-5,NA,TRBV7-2,CASSLGAGGAQYF,TGTGCCAGCAGCTTAGGGGCAGGGGGGGCCCAGTACTTC
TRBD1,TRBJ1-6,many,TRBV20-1,CSASQGGSSYNSPLHF,TGCAGTGCTAGCCAGGGGGGAAGCTCCTATAATTCACCCCTCCACTTT
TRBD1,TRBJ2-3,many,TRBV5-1,CASSLARDRVTDTQYF,TGCGCCAGCAGCTTGGCCCGGGACAGGGTCACAGATACGCAGTATTTT
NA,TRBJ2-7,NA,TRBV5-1,CASSLVSGEGIYEQYF,TGCGCCAGCAGCTTGGTGTCCGGGGAAGGGATCTACGAGCAGTACTTC
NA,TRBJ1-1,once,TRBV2,CASKRWESQATEAFF,TGTGCCAGCAAGCGGTGGGAAAGCCAGGCCACTGAAGCTTTCTTT
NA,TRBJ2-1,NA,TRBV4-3,CASSQDRRGKVNEQFF,TGCGCCAGCAGCCAAGATCGGCGGGGCAAAGTAAATGAGCAGTTCTTC
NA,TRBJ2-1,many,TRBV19,CASSRLGASPYNEQFF,TGTGCCAGTAGTAGGCTCGGAGCGAGCCCCTACAATGAGCAGTTCTTC
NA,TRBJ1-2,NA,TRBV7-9,CASTPGTNYGYTF,TGTGCCAGCACCCCAGGCACCAACTATGGCTACACCTTC
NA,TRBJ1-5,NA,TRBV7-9,CASSFFTSANQPQHF,TGTGCCAGCAGCTTTTTTACTTCGGCCAATCAGCCCCAGCATTTT
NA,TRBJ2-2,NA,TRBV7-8,CATSDSGNTGELFF,TGTGCCACCTCAGACAGTGGGAACACCGGGGAGCTGTTTTTT
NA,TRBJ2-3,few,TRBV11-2,CASSLLAYRDTQYF,TGTGCCAGCAGCTTACTGGCGTATCGGGATACGCAGTATTTT
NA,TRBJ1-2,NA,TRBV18,CASSPRDVGSDLIYGYTF,TGTGCCAGCTCACCACGCGATGTCGGATCGGATCTAATCTATGGCTACACCTTC
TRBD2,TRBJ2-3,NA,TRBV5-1,CASSLGARRGGTDTQYF,TGCGCCAGCAGCTTGGGCGCCCGGCGGGGGGGCACAGATACGCAGTATTTT
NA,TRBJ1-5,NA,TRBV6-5,CASSYSGRNQPQHF,TGTGCCAGCAGTTACTCGGGTAGGAATCAGCCCCAGCATTTT
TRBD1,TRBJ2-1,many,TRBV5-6,CASSFSGTGNYNEQFF,TGTGCCAGCAGCTTTTCGGGGACAGGGAATTACAATGAGCAGTTCTTC
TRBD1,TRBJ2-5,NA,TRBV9,CASSGQGTVGETQYF,TGTGCCAGCAGCGGACAGGGAACCGTGGGAGAGACCCAGTACTTC
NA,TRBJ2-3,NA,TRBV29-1,CSVELRGDTQYF,TGCAGCGTTGAATTGCGTGGAGATACGCAGTATTTT